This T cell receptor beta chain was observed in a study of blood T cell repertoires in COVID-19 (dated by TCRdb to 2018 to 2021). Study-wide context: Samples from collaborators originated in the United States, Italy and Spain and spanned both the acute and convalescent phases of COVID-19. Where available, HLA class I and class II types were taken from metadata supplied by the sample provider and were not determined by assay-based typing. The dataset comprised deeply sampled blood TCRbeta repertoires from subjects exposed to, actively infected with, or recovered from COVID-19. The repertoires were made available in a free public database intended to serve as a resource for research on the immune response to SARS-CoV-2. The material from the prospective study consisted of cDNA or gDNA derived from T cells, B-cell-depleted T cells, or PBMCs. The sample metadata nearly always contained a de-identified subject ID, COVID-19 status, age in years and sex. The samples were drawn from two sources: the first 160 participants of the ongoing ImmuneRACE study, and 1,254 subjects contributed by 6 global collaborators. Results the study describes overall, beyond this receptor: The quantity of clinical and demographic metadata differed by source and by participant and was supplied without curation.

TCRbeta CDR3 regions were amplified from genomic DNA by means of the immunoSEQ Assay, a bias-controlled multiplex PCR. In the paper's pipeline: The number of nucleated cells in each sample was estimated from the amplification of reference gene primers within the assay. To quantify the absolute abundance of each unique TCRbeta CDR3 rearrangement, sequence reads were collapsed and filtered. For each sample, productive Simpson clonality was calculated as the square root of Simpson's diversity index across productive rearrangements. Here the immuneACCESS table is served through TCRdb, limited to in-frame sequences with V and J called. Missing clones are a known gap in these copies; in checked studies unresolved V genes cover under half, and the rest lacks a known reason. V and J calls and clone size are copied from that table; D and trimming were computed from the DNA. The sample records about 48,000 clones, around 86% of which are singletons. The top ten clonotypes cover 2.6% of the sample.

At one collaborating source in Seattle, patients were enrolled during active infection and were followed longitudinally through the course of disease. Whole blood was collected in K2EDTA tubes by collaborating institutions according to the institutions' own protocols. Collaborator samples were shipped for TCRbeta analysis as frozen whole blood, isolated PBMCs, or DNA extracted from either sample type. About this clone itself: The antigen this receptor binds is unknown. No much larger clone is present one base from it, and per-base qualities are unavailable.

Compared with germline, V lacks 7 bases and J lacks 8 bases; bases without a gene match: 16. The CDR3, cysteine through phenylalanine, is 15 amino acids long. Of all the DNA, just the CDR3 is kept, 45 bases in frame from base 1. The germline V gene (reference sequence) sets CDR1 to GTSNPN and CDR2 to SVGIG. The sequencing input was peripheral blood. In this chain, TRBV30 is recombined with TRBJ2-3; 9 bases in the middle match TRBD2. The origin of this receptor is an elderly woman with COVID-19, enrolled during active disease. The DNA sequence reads TGTGCCTCGGGAGCGGGGGGCTCCGGTGGAGGTACGCAGTATTTT. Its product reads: CASGAGGSGGGTQYF.